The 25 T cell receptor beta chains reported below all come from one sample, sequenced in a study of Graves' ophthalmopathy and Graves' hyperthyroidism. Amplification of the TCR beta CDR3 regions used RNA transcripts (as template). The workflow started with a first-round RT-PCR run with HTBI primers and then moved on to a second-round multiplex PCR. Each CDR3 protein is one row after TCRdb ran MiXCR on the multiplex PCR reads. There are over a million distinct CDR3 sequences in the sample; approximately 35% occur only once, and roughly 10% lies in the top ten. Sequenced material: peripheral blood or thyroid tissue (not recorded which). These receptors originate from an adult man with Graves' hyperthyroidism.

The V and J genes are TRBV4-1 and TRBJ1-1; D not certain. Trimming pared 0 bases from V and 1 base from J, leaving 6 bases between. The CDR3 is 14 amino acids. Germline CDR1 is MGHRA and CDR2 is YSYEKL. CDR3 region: CASSQDPQNTEAFF. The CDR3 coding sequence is TGCGCCAGCAGCCAAGATCCACAGAACACTGAAGCTTTCTTT.

The CDR3 loop reads CSARTPLSGANVLTF. Written as DNA, the CDR3 is TGCAGTGCTAGAACCCCCCTCTCTGGGGCCAACGTCCTGACTTTC. The chain couples TRBV20-1 to TRBJ2-6, with D uncertain. This CDR3 is built from 15 residues. The V gene's germline CDR1 is DFQATT and CDR2 SNEGSKA (reference sequence). V gave up 2 bases and J gave up 0 bases, with 8 bases separating them.

The CDR3 reads CASSLERWQGSYEQYF. For the CDR3, the DNA is TGTGCCAGCAGCTTGGAGAGGTGGCAGGGCTCCTACGAGCAGTACTTC. This chain connects TRBV7-9 to TRBJ2-7, with D perhaps TRBD1 (5 bases). The CDR3 is 16 residues long. Germline V gives CDR1 SEHNR, CDR2 FQNEAQ (reference sequence). The ends were cut back, 3 bases at V and 0 bases at J, with 15 bases in the middle.

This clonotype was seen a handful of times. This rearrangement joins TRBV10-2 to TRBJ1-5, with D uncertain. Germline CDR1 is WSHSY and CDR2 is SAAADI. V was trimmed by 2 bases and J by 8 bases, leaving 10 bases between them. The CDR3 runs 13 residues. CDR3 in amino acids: CASSETVGEPQHF. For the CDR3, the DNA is TGCGCCAGCAGTGAGACGGTTGGTGAGCCCCAGCATTTT.

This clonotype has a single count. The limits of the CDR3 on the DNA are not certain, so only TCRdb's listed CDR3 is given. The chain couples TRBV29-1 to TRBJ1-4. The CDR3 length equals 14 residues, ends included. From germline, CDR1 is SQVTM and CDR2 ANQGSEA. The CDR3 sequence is CSVVSGVLMKNCFF.

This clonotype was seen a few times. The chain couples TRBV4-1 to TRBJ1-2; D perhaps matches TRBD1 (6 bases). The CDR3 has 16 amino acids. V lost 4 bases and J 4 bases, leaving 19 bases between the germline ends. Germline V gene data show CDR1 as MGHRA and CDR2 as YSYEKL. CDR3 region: CASSPLATGSLYGYTF. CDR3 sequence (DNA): TGCGCCAGCAGCCCCCTCGCGACAGGATCCCTCTATGGCTACACCTTC.

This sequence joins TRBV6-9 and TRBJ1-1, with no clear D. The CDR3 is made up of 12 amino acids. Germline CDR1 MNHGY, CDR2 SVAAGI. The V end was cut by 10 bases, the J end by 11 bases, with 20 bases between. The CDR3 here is CAMPEARTGAFF. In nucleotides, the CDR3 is TGTGCCATGCCGGAAGCCCGTACCGGCGCTTTCTTT.

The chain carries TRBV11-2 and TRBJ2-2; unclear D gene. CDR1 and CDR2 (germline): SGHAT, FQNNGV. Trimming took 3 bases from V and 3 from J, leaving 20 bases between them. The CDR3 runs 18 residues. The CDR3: CASSLGYTDGPYTGELFF. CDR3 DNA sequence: TGTGCCAGCAGCTTGGGGTACACCGACGGGCCTTACACCGGGGAGCTGTTTTTT.

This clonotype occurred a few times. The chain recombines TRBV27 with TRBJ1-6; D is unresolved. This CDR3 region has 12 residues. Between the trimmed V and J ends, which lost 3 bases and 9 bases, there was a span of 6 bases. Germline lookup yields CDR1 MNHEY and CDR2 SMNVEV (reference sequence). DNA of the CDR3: TGTGCCAGCAGTTTGCGGTCTTCACCCCTCCACTTT. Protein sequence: CASSLRSSPLHF.

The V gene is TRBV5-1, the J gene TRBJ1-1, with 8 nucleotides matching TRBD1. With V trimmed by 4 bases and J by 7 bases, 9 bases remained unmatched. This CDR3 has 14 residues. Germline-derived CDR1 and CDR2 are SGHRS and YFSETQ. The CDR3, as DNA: TGCGCCAGCAGCCTCGGACAGGGCCTCTTTGAAGCTTTCTTT. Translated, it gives CASSLGQGLFEAFF. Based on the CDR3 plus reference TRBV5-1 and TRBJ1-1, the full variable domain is KAGVTQTPRYLIKTRGQQVTLSCSPISGHRSVSWYQQTPGQGLQFLFEYFSETQRNKGNFPGRFSGRQFSNSRSEMNVSTLELGDSALYLCASSLGQGLFEAFFGQGTRLTVV.

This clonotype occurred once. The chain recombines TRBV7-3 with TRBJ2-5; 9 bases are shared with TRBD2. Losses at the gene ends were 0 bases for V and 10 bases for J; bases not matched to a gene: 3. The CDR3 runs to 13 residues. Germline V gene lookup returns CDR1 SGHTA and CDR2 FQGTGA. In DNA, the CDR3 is TGTGCCAGCAGCTTAACCGGCGGGGGGGGCCAGTACTTC. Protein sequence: CASSLTGGGGQYF.

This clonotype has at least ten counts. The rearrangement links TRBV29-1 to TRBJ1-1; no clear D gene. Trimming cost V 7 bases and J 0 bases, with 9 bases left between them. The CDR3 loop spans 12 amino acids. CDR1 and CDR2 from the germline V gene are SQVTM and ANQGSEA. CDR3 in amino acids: CSAKLLNTEAFF. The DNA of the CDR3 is TGCAGCGCCAAACTCCTGAACACTGAAGCTTTCTTT.

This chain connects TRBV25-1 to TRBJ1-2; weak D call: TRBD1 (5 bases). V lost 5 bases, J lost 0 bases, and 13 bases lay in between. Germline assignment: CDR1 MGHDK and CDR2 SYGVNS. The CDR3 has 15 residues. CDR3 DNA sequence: TGTGCCAGCAGTTCCCCCCGGGACCCTAACTATGGCTACACCTTC. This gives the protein CASSSPRDPNYGYTF.

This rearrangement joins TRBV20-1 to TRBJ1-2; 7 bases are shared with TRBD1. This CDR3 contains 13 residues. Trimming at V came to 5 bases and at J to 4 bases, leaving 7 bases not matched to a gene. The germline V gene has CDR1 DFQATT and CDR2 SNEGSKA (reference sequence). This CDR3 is CSASGQSGYGYTF. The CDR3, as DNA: TGCAGTGCTTCGGGACAGTCGGGCTATGGCTACACCTTC.

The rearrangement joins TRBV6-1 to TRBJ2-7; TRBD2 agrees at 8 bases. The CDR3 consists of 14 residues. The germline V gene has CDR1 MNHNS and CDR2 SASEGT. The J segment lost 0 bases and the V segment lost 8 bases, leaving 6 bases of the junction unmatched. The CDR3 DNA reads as TGTGCCAGCGGCGGGAGGCCCCTCTCCTACGAGCAGTACTTC. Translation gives CASGGRPLSYEQYF.

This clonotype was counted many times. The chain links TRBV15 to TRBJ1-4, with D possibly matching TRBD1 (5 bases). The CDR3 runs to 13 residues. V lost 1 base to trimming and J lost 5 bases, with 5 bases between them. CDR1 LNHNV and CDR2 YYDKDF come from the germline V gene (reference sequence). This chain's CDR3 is CATSRGGNEKLFF. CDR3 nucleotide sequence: TGTGCCACCAGCAGAGGGGGGAATGAAAAACTGTTTTTT.

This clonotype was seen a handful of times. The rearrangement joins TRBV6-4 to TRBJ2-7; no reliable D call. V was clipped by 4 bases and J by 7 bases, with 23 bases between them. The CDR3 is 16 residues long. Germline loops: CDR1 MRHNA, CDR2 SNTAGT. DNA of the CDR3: TGTGCCAGCAGTGTGGGCAACAACGAACACCGGCGGGAGCAGTACTTC. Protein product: CASSVGNNEHRREQYF.

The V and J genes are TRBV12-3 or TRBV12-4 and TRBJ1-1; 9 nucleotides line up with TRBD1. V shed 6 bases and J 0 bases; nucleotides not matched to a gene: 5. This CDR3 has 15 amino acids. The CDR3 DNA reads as TGTGCCAGCAGGCGGGACAGGGAGGTGAACACTGAAGCTTTCTTT. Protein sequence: CASRRDREVNTEAFF.

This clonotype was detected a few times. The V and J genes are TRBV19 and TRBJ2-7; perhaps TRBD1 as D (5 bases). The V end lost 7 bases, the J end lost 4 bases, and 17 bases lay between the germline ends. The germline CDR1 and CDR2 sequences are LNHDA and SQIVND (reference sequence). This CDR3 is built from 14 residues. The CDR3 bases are TGTGCCAGTACCCCCACCGCAGGGTTTTACGAGCAGTACTTC. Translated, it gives CASTPTAGFYEQYF.

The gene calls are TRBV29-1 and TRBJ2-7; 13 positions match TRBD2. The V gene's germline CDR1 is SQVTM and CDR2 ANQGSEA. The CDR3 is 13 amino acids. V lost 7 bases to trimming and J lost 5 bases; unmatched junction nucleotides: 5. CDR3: CSELGTSGNEQYF. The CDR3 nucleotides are TGCAGCGAGTTGGGGACTAGCGGGAACGAGCAGTACTTC.

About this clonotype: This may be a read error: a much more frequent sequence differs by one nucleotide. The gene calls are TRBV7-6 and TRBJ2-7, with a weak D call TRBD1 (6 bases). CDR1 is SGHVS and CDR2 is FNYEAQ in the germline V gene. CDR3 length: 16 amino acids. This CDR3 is CAGSLVATQGSYEQYF. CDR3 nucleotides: TGTGCCGGCAGCTTAGTAGCCACACAGGGTAGCTACGAGCAGTACTTC.

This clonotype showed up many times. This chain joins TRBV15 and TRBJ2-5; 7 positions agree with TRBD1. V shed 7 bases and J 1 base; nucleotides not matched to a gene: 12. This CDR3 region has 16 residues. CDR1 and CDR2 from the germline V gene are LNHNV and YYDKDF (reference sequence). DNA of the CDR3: TGTGCCACCAAACCACAGGGGAGTGGGTCCCAAGAGACCCAGTACTTC. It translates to CATKPQGSGSQETQYF.

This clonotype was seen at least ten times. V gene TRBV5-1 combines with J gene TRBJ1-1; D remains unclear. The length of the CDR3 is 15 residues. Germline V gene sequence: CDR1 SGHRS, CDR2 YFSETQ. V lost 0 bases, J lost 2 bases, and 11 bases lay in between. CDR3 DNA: TGCGCCAGCAGCTTGGCGGGTCCGATAAACACTGAAGCTTTCTTT. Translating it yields CASSLAGPINTEAFF.

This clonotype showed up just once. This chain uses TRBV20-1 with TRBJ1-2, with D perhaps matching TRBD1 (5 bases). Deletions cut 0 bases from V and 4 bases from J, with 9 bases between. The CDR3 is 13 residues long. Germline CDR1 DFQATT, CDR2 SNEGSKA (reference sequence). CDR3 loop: CSARDGGAYGYTF. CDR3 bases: TGCAGTGCTAGAGACGGGGGTGCCTATGGCTACACCTTC.

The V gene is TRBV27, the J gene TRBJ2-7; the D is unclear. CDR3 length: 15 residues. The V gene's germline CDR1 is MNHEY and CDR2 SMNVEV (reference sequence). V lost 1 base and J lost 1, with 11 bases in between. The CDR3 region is CASSLLSAGSYEQYF. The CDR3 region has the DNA TGTGCCAGCAGTTTATTGTCGGCAGGATCCTACGAGCAGTACTTC.